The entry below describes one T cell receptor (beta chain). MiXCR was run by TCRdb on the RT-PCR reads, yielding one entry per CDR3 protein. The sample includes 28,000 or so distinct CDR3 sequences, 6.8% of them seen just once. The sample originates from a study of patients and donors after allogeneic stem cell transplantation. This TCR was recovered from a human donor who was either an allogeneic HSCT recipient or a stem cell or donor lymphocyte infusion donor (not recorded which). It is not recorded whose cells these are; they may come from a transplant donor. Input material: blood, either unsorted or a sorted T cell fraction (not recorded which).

The CDR3 bases are TGCGCCAGCAGCCAAGACGGGTACATTCAGTACTTC. Its translation: CASSQDGYIQYF. The rearrangement joins TRBV4-1 to TRBJ2-4; no clear D. The CDR3 spans 12 residues. Germline lookup yields CDR1 MGHRA and CDR2 YSYEKL. V lost 0 bases, J lost 8 bases, and 5 bases lay in between.